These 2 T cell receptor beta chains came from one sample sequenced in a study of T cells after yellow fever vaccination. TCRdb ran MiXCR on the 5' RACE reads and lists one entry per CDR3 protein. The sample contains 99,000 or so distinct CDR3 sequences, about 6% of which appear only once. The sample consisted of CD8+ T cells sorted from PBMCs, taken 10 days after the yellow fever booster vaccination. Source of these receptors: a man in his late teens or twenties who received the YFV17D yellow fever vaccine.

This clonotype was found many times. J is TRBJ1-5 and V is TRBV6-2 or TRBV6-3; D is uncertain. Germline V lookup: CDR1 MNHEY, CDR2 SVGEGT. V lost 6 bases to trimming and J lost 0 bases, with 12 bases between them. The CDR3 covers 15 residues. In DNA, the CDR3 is TGTGCCAGCAGCGAGCAGGACGATAGCAATCAGCCCCAGCATTTT. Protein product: CASSEQDDSNQPQHF.

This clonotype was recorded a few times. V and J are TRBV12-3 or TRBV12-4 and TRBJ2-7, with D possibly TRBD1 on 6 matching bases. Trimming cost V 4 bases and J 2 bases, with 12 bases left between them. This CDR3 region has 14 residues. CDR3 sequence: CASSSGDGTYEQYF. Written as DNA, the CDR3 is TGTGCCAGCAGTTCAGGGGACGGAACCTACGAGCAGTACTTC.